This T cell receptor (beta chain) emerged from a study of T cell clonality in common variable immunodeficiency. This clone was counted many times. Read data end 3 residues before the CDR3 end; the end is taken from the germline J gene. Some clones are missing from TCRdb's copy, which holds only in-frame ones; the method was immunoSEQ multiplex PCR. The repertoire shows about 52,000 clones, none seen only once; the top ten take around 2%. Trimming shortened V by 4 bases and J by 6 bases, and 13 bases separated the two germline ends. CDR3 length equals 14 residues. CDR1 and CDR2 (germline): SGHNT, YYREEE (reference sequence). Heparinized whole blood, roughly 5 to 8.5 ml, came from each donor.

The specimen was peripheral blood mononuclear cells. This clonotype originated in a person aged 18 to 70 in good health. This chain uses TRBV5-4 with TRBJ1-4, with D maybe TRBD1 (5 bases). CDR3 amino acids: CASSRGTEYEKLFF. The CDR3 bases that were read are TGTGCCAGCAGCCGGGGGACGGAGTATGAAAAA.